This T cell receptor (beta chain) was captured in a study of read filtering for tumor transcriptome and immune sequencing. This clonotype has at least ten counts. Germline V gives CDR1 MNHEY, CDR2 SVGAGI. This CDR3 has 15 amino acids. V trimming: 5 bases; J trimming: 1 base; junction bases outside the gene matches: 6. This library used around 400 ng RNA and molecular barcoded adaptors spanning alpha/delta and beta/gamma chains. Each CDR3 protein gets one entry after TCRdb re-called the reads with MiXCR. The table shows tens of thousands of distinct CDR3 sequences, with around 20% occurring only once. This chain uses TRBV6-5 with TRBJ2-3; TRBD2 aligns across 7 bases. Sequenced: a population of CD138-negative cells sorted from bone marrow. This receptor was obtained from a donor aged 40 or over with multiple myeloma. The CDR3 is CASSESGVGTDTQYF. CDR3 sequence (DNA): TGTGCCAGCAGTGAAAGCGGGGTCGGCACAGATACGCAGTATTTT.